This entry lists 31 T cell receptor beta chains sequenced from one sample in a study of T cell responses to AZD1222 COVID-19 vaccine. Measured with immunoSEQ multiplex PCR; TCRdb has only the in-frame clones, and not every one. Among about 170,000 clones listed, approximately 95% were seen once. Sample: peripheral blood, taken on day 0 of AZD1222 vaccination. The receptor set was obtained from an adult in good health.

This chain uses TRBV2 with TRBJ2-1; the D gene is possibly TRBD1 (6 bases). Germline V gene sequence: CDR1 SNHLY, CDR2 FYNNEI. V was trimmed by 7 bases and J by 6 bases, leaving 19 bases between them. The CDR3 totals 15 residues. CDR3 DNA: TGTGCCAGCACTGAGCCAAACAGGGCGGTCAATGAGCAGTTCTTC. Translated: CASTEPNRAVNEQFF.

V usage is TRBV6-5 and J usage is TRBJ1-2, with 12 bases fitting TRBD1. Germline CDR1 is MNHEY and CDR2 is SVGAGI. The CDR3 covers 15 residues. With 11 bases clipped from V and 5 bases from J, the junction kept 12 bases outside the gene matches. The CDR3 bases are TGTGCCGCCATACTCGGGACAGGGGGCATATATGGCTACACCTTC. Its protein is CAAILGTGGIYGYTF.

The gene calls are TRBV18 and TRBJ2-4; D is undetermined. The CDR3 has 15 amino acids. Germline values: CDR1 KGHSH, CDR2 LQKENI. Between the trimmed V and J ends, which lost 3 bases and 0 bases, there was a span of 9 bases. The CDR3 DNA reads TGTGCCAGCTCACCCCCTAATGTAGCCAAAAACATTCAGTACTTC. Its protein product is CASSPPNVAKNIQYF.

The chain couples TRBV10-2 to TRBJ2-2, with D hard to call. CDR1 and CDR2 (germline): WSHSY, SAAADI. The CDR3 runs to 11 residues. V lost 8 bases to trimming and J lost 3 bases, with 4 bases between them. The CDR3 loop is CASGYTGELFF. The CDR3 nucleotides read TGCGCCAGCGGCTACACCGGGGAGCTGTTTTTT.

V usage is TRBV25-1 and J usage is TRBJ2-1; 8 bases fit TRBD2. This CDR3 region has 16 residues. Germline loops: CDR1 MGHDK, CDR2 SYGVNS. V shed 8 bases and J 10 bases; nucleotides not matched to a gene: 19. The CDR3 sequence is CASQYFGGRPGTEQFF. The CDR3 DNA is TGTGCCAGCCAATATTTCGGCGGGAGGCCGGGGACCGAGCAGTTCTTC.

J is TRBJ1-5 and V is TRBV6-5, with a possible D match to TRBD1 (6 bases). This CDR3 is built from 14 residues. Germline CDR1 is MNHEY and CDR2 is SVGAGI. Trimming removed 4 bases from V and 2 bases from J, with 9 bases in between. CDR3 bases: TGTGCCAGCAGTTCGGACAGACGCAATCAGCCCCAGCATTTT. It translates to CASSSDRRNQPQHF.

The gene calls are TRBV24-1 and TRBJ2-3; perhaps D is TRBD1 or TRBD2 (5 bases each). Trimming took 6 bases from V and 0 from J, leaving 6 bases between them. The CDR3 contains 13 residues. Germline V gene data show CDR1 as KGHDR and CDR2 as SFDVKD. CDR3 DNA sequence: TGTGCCACCAGTCGGGACAGCACAGATACGCAGTATTTT. Translation: CATSRDSTDTQYF.

The CDR3 sequence is CASSPPTYNLGYTF. In nucleotides, the CDR3 is TGTGCCAGCTCACCACCGACATACAACCTGGGCTACACCTTC. The chain carries TRBV18 and TRBJ1-2, with D unresolved. V dropped 0 bases and J dropped 8 bases, with 13 bases sitting between them. The CDR3 length is 14 residues. Germline assignment: CDR1 KGHSH and CDR2 LQKENI.

The chain has TRBV18 and TRBJ1-1; D not certain. The CDR3 loop spans 12 amino acids. The ends were cut back, 6 bases at V and 2 bases at J, with 7 bases in the middle. Germline lookup yields CDR1 KGHSH and CDR2 LQKENI. In nucleotides, the CDR3 is TGTGCCAGCTCCCAGGACAACACTGAAGCTTTCTTT. The encoded protein is CASSQDNTEAFF. Looking up the rest from reference TRBV18 and TRBJ1-1 gives the full variable domain: NAGVMQNPRHLVRRRGQEARLRCSPMKGHSHVYWYRQLPEEGLKFMVYLQKENIIDESGMPKERFSAEFPKEGPSILRIQQVVRGDSAAYFCASSQDNTEAFFGQGTRLTVV.

This chain joins TRBV19 and TRBJ2-2, with no clear D. CDR1 LNHDA and CDR2 SQIVND come from the germline V gene (reference sequence). V lost 10 bases and J 3 bases, leaving 12 bases between the germline ends. The CDR3 is made up of 13 amino acids. The CDR3 loop is CATQPWDTGELFF. The CDR3 nucleotides read TGTGCCACCCAACCCTGGGACACCGGGGAGCTGTTTTTT.

This sequence joins TRBV19 and TRBJ2-2, with TRBD1 as a possible D gene (6 bases). The CDR3 contains 13 residues. From germline, CDR1 is LNHDA and CDR2 SQIVND (reference sequence). Trimming left V 8 bases short and J 1 base short, with 8 bases between. The CDR3, as DNA: TGTGCCAGTCTACAGGGGAACACCGGGGAGCTGTTTTTT. It specifies CASLQGNTGELFF.

V and J are TRBV7-2 and TRBJ2-7, with D tentatively TRBD1 or TRBD2 (5 bases each). Trimming cost V 5 bases and J 6 bases, with 14 bases left between them. The germline CDR1 and CDR2 sequences are SGHTA and FQGNSA. The CDR3 sequence is 13 residues long. CDR3 region: CASSPRDGGEQYF. The DNA of the CDR3 is TGTGCCAGCAGCCCACGTGATGGGGGCGAGCAGTACTTC.

The chain is built from TRBV28 and TRBJ2-7; the D is unclear. Germline V gene data show CDR1 as MDHEN and CDR2 as SYDVKM. The CDR3 contains 13 residues. Trimming pared 3 bases from V and 2 bases from J, leaving 8 bases between. The CDR3 nucleotides are TGTGCCAGCAGTTTTGTAGGTCCCTACGAGCAGTACTTC. It specifies CASSFVGPYEQYF.

J is TRBJ1-4 and V is TRBV7-9; D ambiguous. Between the trimmed V and J ends, which lost 5 bases and 8 bases, there was a span of 15 bases. Germline V lookup: CDR1 SEHNR, CDR2 FQNEAQ (reference sequence). CDR3 size: 14 residues. The CDR3 region has the DNA TGTGCCAGCAGCGAGGGTCTCGGTGACGAAAAACTGTTTTTT. Translating it yields CASSEGLGDEKLFF.

This chain connects TRBV5-6 to TRBJ1-3, with D maybe TRBD1 (5 bases). The CDR3 is made up of 14 amino acids. The V gene lost 5 bases and the J gene lost 2 bases, with 11 bases spanning the gap. CDR1 is SGHDT, CDR2 YYEEEE, per germline. The CDR3 DNA sequence: TGTGCCAGCAGTTACAGGTTCACTGGAAACACCATATATTTT. Translated, it gives CASSYRFTGNTIYF.

The V gene is TRBV2, the J gene TRBJ1-2, with D perhaps TRBD1 (5 bases). There are 12 residues in the CDR3. V shed 4 bases and J shed 4 bases, with 7 bases lying between them. Germline CDR1 SNHLY, CDR2 FYNNEI. The CDR3 DNA sequence: TGTGCCAGCAGTGCGACAGTCTATGGCTACACCTTC. The encoded protein is CASSATVYGYTF.

The rearrangement joins TRBV6-5 to TRBJ1-1; D is uncertain. CDR3 length: 15 amino acids. Trimming took 0 bases from V and 2 from J, leaving 10 bases between them. Germline V gene data show CDR1 as MNHEY and CDR2 as SVGAGI. CDR3 in amino acids: CASSYSTRANTEAFF. The CDR3 bases are TGTGCCAGCAGTTACTCGACCCGGGCAAACACTGAAGCTTTCTTT.

This clone appeared once. The chain couples TRBV5-1 to TRBJ2-3; 7 positions match TRBD2. The germline gives CDR1 SGHRS, CDR2 YFSETQ. This CDR3 is built from 16 residues. The ends lost 0 bases at V and 0 bases at J; junction bases unmatched: 4. CDR3 DNA sequence: TGCGCCAGCAGCTTGGAGGGACTACCAAGCACAGATACGCAGTATTTT. This encodes CASSLEGLPSTDTQYF.

CDR3 bases: TGTGCCAGCAGCTTAAAGGGGACCGTCTATCAGCCCCAGCATTTT. Translated, it gives CASSLKGTVYQPQHF. J is TRBJ1-5 and V is TRBV13; D may be TRBD1 (5 bases). The CDR3 sequence is 15 residues long. Deletions cut 2 bases from V and 5 bases from J, with 13 bases between. Looked up from germline, CDR1 is PRHDT and CDR2 is FYEKMQ (reference sequence).

This clone showed up just once. The chain has TRBV3-1 (or the pseudogene TRBV3-2) and TRBJ1-2, with D hard to call. Trimming pared 0 bases from V and 4 bases from J, leaving 9 bases between. CDR3 length: 14 residues. Germline V CDR1 and CDR2: LGHDT, YNNKEL (reference sequence). The chain's CDR3 is CASSQDPTPYGYTF. CDR3 nucleotides: TGTGCCAGCAGCCAAGATCCAACTCCCTATGGCTACACCTTC.

This clone was detected only once. The genes are TRBV20-1 and TRBJ1-5; 7 bases map to TRBD1. Germline V gene lookup returns CDR1 DFQATT and CDR2 SNEGSKA (reference sequence). The trim removed 3 bases at V and 0 bases at J, leaving 14 bases unmatched. This CDR3 region has 18 residues. The CDR3 DNA reads TGCAGTGCTAGTGAGGGGACAGCAAACCCTTATAGCAATCAGCCCCAGCATTTT. Translated, it gives CSASEGTANPYSNQPQHF.

This clone occurred a few times. The chain uses TRBV30 and TRBJ1-1; possible D gene TRBD1, 5 bases. From germline, CDR1 is GTSNPN and CDR2 SVGIG (reference sequence). The CDR3 loop spans 12 amino acids. V lost 0 bases to trimming and J lost 3 bases, with 5 bases between them. CDR3: CAWSVGDTEAFF. CDR3 bases: TGTGCCTGGAGTGTGGGGGACACTGAAGCTTTCTTT.

V usage is TRBV6-1 and J usage is TRBJ2-1; the D is unclear. The CDR3 has 14 amino acids. The germline gives CDR1 MNHNS, CDR2 SASEGT. Trimming took off 2 bases at V and 5 bases at J, with 10 bases between the two ends. For the CDR3, the DNA is TGTGCCAGCAGTGAATTTATAGAGGACAATGAGCAGTTCTTC. It yields the protein CASSEFIEDNEQFF.

The rearrangement links TRBV3-1 (or the pseudogene TRBV3-2) to TRBJ1-5, with unresolved D. Germline V gene sequence: CDR1 LGHDT, CDR2 YNNKEL (reference sequence). Trimming cost V 4 bases and J 2 bases, with 12 bases left between them. The CDR3 totals 15 residues. CDR3 residues: CASSPAWNRNQPQHF. In DNA form, the CDR3 reads TGTGCCAGCAGCCCGGCCTGGAATCGCAATCAGCCCCAGCATTTT.

This chain joins TRBV28 and TRBJ2-7; a possible D gene is TRBD2 (6 bases). The CDR3 contains 14 residues. The ends were cut back, 8 bases at V and 0 bases at J, with 14 bases in the middle. Germline lookup yields CDR1 MDHEN and CDR2 SYDVKM. CDR3 sequence: CASGTSESSYEQYF. The DNA for the CDR3 is TGTGCCAGCGGGACTTCAGAGAGCTCCTACGAGCAGTACTTC.

The V call is TRBV19, the J call TRBJ1-5; D is undetermined. V was cut by 7 bases and J by 5 bases, with 18 bases left in between. This CDR3 region has 15 residues. Germline V lookup: CDR1 LNHDA, CDR2 SQIVND (reference sequence). The DNA of the CDR3 is TGTGCCAGTACCCGTCATCGGTCCGGGGATCAGCCCCAGCATTTT. Its protein is CASTRHRSGDQPQHF.

The rearrangement links TRBV19 to TRBJ2-7; D remains ambiguous. Trimming stripped 4 bases from V and 8 bases from J, with 18 bases between. Germline CDR1 and CDR2: LNHDA and SQIVND (reference sequence). This CDR3 is 14 amino acids long. The CDR3 here is CASSTDGLPAKQYF. The CDR3 DNA reads TGTGCCAGTAGTACAGACGGATTACCTGCAAAGCAGTACTTC. Full variable domain (outside the CDR3, taken from reference TRBV19 and TRBJ2-7): DGGITQSPKYLFRKEGQNVTLSCEQNLNHDAMYWYRQDPGQGLRLIYYSQIVNDFQKGDIAEGYSVSREKKESFPLTVTSAQKNPTAFYLCASSTDGLPAKQYFGPGTRLTVT.

V usage is TRBV14 and J usage is TRBJ2-7; D is uncertain. CDR3 length equals 11 residues. Per the germline V gene, CDR1 is SGHDN and CDR2 is FVKESK. The ends were cut back, 5 bases at V and 5 bases at J, with 7 bases in the middle. The CDR3 is CASSMADEQYF. Written as DNA, the CDR3 is TGTGCCAGCAGCATGGCAGACGAGCAGTACTTC.

The rearrangement uses TRBV3-1 (or the pseudogene TRBV3-2) and TRBJ1-6; no reliable D call. The V end lost 4 bases, the J end lost 15 bases, and 19 bases lay between the germline ends. Per the germline V gene, CDR1 is LGHDT and CDR2 is YNNKEL (reference sequence). This CDR3 region has 14 residues. CDR3 amino acids: CASSPPRASVGLHF. The CDR3 DNA reads as TGTGCCAGCAGCCCCCCTCGGGCTTCAGTAGGCCTCCACTTT.

This chain uses TRBV24-1 with TRBJ2-2; 11 bases align to TRBD1. The CDR3 runs 16 residues. V lost 3 bases, J lost 6 bases, and 5 bases stayed unmatched. The germline V gene has CDR1 KGHDR and CDR2 SFDVKD. This chain's CDR3 is CATSDQDRGRPGELFF. DNA of the CDR3: TGTGCCACCAGTGATCAGGACAGGGGGCGCCCCGGGGAGCTGTTTTTT.

The chain joins TRBV11-2 to TRBJ1-2; 11 bases are a match to TRBD1. The V gene end was trimmed by 8 bases and the J gene end by 2 bases; junction bases not matched to a gene: 10. The CDR3 is 16 amino acids. The germline V gene encodes CDR1 SGHAT and CDR2 FQNNGV. The CDR3 sequence is CASVKDRGRSNYGYTF. CDR3 DNA: TGTGCCAGCGTGAAGGACAGGGGGCGATCAAACTATGGCTACACCTTC.